This section outlines one T cell receptor beta chain sequence together with its context. No cognate antigen has been identified for it. Base qualities are not at hand, and no much larger clone is one base apart. This entry comes from a study of identical twins (dated by TCRdb to the mid-2010s). Regarding the study in general: The study deep-sequenced TCR alpha and beta repertoires from monozygotic twins, unrelated adults of various ages and cord blood to test whether fetal clonotypes persist. Replicate twin experiments were performed at different times using different library preparation protocols to rule out contamination.

The cysteine opens and the phenylalanine closes a CDR3 of 14 amino acids. Just CDR3 DNA is preserved here, 42 bases in frame from base 1. In the germline V gene (reference sequence), CDR1 corresponds to DFQATT and CDR2 to SNEGSKA. V ends up 4 bases short and J 4 bases short, with an unmatched junction base count of 7. Overall results and qualifications from the work: Abundant cord blood beta clonotypes had fewer insertions, young adult naive repertoires showed a similar but weaker trend, and memory repertoires showed no such trend. Recombination models systematically underestimated out-of-frame TCR alpha sharing in monozygotic twins but agreed with sharing between unrelated individuals. Conclusions relied on cross-sectional statistical analysis, since the same donors could not be followed over many years. Compared with coincidental sharing between unrelated individuals, out-of-frame TCR alpha sequences shared between twins showed an excess of sequences with low generation probability. A weaker excess of twin sharing was found in beta out-of-frame sequences because the signal-to-noise ratio was lowered by fewer shared sequences. Zero-insertion analyses could be partly confounded by invariant T cells such as MAIT and iNKT, although diverse VJ usage argued against such confounding for most clonotypes.

The library relied on 5' RACE. Instrument used: Illumina HiSeq 2000. A universal primer binding site was added through template switching, and the final cDNA carried a unique molecular identifier so that TCR cDNA molecules could be counted accurately. Specific primers in the conserved constant-segment region were used to synthesize first-strand cDNA for the TCR alpha and beta chains. Each cDNA library was double barcoded, with a SMART-Mk sample barcode plus Illumina barcodes, to control for contamination. Two successive PCR steps introduced TruSeq adapter sequences along with Illumina sample barcodes. Sequencing of the TCR alpha and beta cDNA libraries was done on the Illumina HiSeq platform using custom primers. The authors' analysis ran thus. MiGEC was used to process raw reads and extract unique molecular identifiers, and MiXCR was used to find CDR3 positions. For each individual, recombination models were inferred using an EM algorithm with the repgenHMM and IGoR tools. The tcR package in R was used for shared clonotype analysis, with sharing normalized by the product of cloneset sizes. To study raw recombination free of thymic and clonal selection effects, out-of-frame nonproductive sequences were analyzed. TCRdb applied fastp at Q25 and MiXCR to the public reads, then kept only in-frame beta chains. When rows share a CDR3 protein, they turn into one entry using the most common DNA and genes. Here the V and J calls rest on TCRdb's processing, not on the authors' analysis. This sample is represented by around 450,000 distinct CDR3 sequences; 14% of them were singletons. About 0.52% of the sample lies in the top ten.

Every donor was a healthy Caucasian. Three pairs of female monozygotic twins, all aged 18 to 29 years, made up the twin cohort. CD4+ and CD8+ T cell populations were isolated with positive isolation kits from Invitrogen. The same sample was also used in a study of yellow fever vaccine responses in identical twins. Reported in the second study: The T cell response to vaccination in identical twins was reported by the authors to appear partly convergent and partly personalized. Focusing on identical twins, the study followed the T cell clones that responded to the vaccine, and did so with precision.

The rearranged segments are TRBV20-1 and TRBJ1-3; TRBD1 aligns with 7 central bases. The source of this sequence is a woman aged 18-35 years in good health. The sequenced material came from CD4+ T cells sorted from blood. The nucleotide sequence is TGCAGTGCTATTCAGACAGGGTCAGGAAACACCATATATTTT. Its coded protein is CSAIQTGSGNTIYF.